The source of this TCR beta chain is a study of OX40 agonist ivuxolimab in advanced cancers. Study-wide context: Ivuxolimab was administered intravenously to patients at 0.01 to 10 mg/kg every 2 weeks.

The germline gives CDR1 MDHEN, CDR2 SYDVKM. The CDR3 runs to 12 residues. V lost 3 bases and J lost 6, with 6 bases in between. Clones were read by immunoSEQ multiplex PCR, and TCRdb kept only the in-frame ones, dropping some. This table holds approximately 57,000 clones, 80% to 90% found once. The gene calls are TRBV28 and TRBJ1-5, with no clear D. Sequencing used CD4+ or CD8+ T cells sorted from blood, obtained in a trial of the OX40 agonist ivuxolimab. The origin of this receptor is an adult with an advanced solid tumor such as melanoma, head and neck, liver or kidney cancer. CDR3 DNA sequence: TGTGCCAGCAGTTTGTGGTCTCAGCCCCAGCATTTT. This encodes CASSLWSQPQHF. Complete variable domain (other parts from reference TRBV28 and TRBJ1-5): DVKVTQSSRYLVKRTGEKVFLECVQDMDHENMFWYRQDPGLGLRLIYFSYDVKMKEKGDIPEGYSVSREKKERFSLILESASTNQTSMYLCASSLWSQPQHFGDGTRLSIL.